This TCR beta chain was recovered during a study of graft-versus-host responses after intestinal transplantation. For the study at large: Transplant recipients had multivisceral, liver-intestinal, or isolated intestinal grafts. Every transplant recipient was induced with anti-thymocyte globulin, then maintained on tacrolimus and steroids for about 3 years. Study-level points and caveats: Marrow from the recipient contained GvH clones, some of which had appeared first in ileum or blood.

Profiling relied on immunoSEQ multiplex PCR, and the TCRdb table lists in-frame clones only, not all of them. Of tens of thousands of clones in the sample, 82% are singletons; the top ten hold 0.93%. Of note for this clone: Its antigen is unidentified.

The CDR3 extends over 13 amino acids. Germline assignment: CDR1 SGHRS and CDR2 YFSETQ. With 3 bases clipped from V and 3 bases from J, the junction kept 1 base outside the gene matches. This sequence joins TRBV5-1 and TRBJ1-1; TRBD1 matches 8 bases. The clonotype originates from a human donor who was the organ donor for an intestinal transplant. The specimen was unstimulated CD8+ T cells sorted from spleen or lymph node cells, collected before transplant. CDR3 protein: CASSWTGYTEAFF. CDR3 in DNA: TGCGCCAGCAGCTGGACAGGGTACACTGAAGCTTTCTTT.